These T cell receptor beta chains were read from a single sample in a study of blood T cell repertoires in COVID-19. Generated by immunoSEQ multiplex PCR, the TCRdb table keeps only in-frame clones and is missing some. The sample has 150,000 or so clones, over 70% seen once. Input material: PBMCs or T cells enriched from blood (not recorded which). Source of these receptors: a woman aged 45-65 years in a cohort exposed to, infected with or recovered from COVID-19 (not recorded which). The CDR3 runs from the conserved cysteine through the conserved F or W. The D gene is left open where the match is weak. Size is omitted from some rows. Given values are once, few, many or a class for expanded clones.

d_gene: .; abundance: few; j_gene: TRBJ1-1; v_gene: TRBV7-2; CDR3aa: CASSLARVPMNTEAFF; CDR3nt: TGTGCCAGCAGCTTAGCCAGGGTTCCCATGAACACTGAAGCTTTCTTT
d_gene: .; abundance: .; j_gene: TRBJ1-4; v_gene: TRBV7-8; CDR3aa: CASSLAVGLNEKLFF; CDR3nt: TGTGCCAGCAGCTTAGCGGTGGGGCTTAATGAAAAACTGTTTTTT
d_gene: TRBD2; abundance: .; j_gene: TRBJ2-3; v_gene: TRBV5-1; CDR3aa: CASSLVAGGPGDTQYF; CDR3nt: TGCGCCAGCAGCTTGGTAGCGGGAGGGCCGGGAGATACGCAGTATTTT
d_gene: TRBD1; abundance: .; j_gene: TRBJ1-6; v_gene: TRBV28; CDR3aa: CASSTRGRSLNSPLHF; CDR3nt: TGTGCCAGCAGTACCAGGGGGCGCTCGCTTAATTCACCCCTCCACTTT
d_gene: TRBD2; abundance: .; j_gene: TRBJ2-1; v_gene: TRBV2; CDR3aa: CASSKGLAGVNEQFF; CDR3nt: TGTGCCAGCAGTAAGGGACTAGCGGGGGTAAATGAGCAGTTCTTC
d_gene: .; abundance: .; j_gene: TRBJ2-3; v_gene: TRBV7-9; CDR3aa: CASSFPGGGTDTQYF; CDR3nt: TGTGCCAGCAGCTTCCCGGGGGGCGGCACAGATACGCAGTATTTT
d_gene: .; abundance: .; j_gene: TRBJ2-7; v_gene: TRBV3-1/TRBV3-2; CDR3aa: CASSRAVEQYF; CDR3nt: TGTGCCAGCAGCCGGGCTGTCGAGCAGTACTTC
d_gene: TRBD1; abundance: .; j_gene: TRBJ1-5; v_gene: TRBV5-6; CDR3aa: CASSIGQASGQPQHF; CDR3nt: TGTGCCAGCAGCATCGGACAGGCTTCAGGGCAGCCCCAGCATTTT
d_gene: .; abundance: .; j_gene: TRBJ1-2; v_gene: TRBV6-2/TRBV6-3; CDR3aa: CASSYFDSSNYGYTF; CDR3nt: TGTGCCAGCAGTTACTTTGACAGCTCTAACTATGGCTACACCTTC
d_gene: .; abundance: once; j_gene: TRBJ1-1; v_gene: TRBV4-1; CDR3aa: CASSQGGDGTEAFF; CDR3nt: TGCGCCAGCAGCCAGGGGGGGGATGGCACTGAAGCTTTCTTT
d_gene: .; abundance: .; j_gene: TRBJ2-3; v_gene: TRBV12-3/TRBV12-4; CDR3aa: CASSLRGTDTQYF; CDR3nt: TGTGCCAGCAGTTTAAGGGGAACAGATACGCAGTATTTT
d_gene: .; abundance: .; j_gene: TRBJ1-1; v_gene: TRBV5-1; CDR3aa: CASSLGAGRDTEAFF; CDR3nt: TGCGCCAGCAGCTTGGGGGCAGGGAGGGATACTGAAGCTTTCTTT
d_gene: TRBD1; abundance: .; j_gene: TRBJ1-6; v_gene: TRBV5-8; CDR3aa: CASSLNRGLGSPLHF; CDR3nt: TGTGCCAGCAGCTTGAACAGGGGGCTTGGTTCACCCCTCCACTTT
d_gene: TRBD1; abundance: .; j_gene: TRBJ2-2; v_gene: TRBV5-6; CDR3aa: CASSLVPYSGTVNTGELFF; CDR3nt: TGTGCCAGCAGCTTGGTACCATATTCTGGGACAGTGAACACCGGGGAGCTGTTTTTT
d_gene: .; abundance: once; j_gene: TRBJ2-1; v_gene: TRBV27; CDR3aa: CASSLSSYNEQFF; CDR3nt: TGTGCCAGCAGTCTGAGCTCCTACAATGAGCAGTTCTTC
d_gene: TRBD2; abundance: .; j_gene: TRBJ2-5; v_gene: TRBV10-3; CDR3aa: CAISLRAGNQETQYF; CDR3nt: TGTGCCATCAGTCTTAGAGCGGGAAATCAAGAGACCCAGTACTTC
d_gene: .; abundance: .; j_gene: TRBJ1-5; v_gene: TRBV4-2; CDR3aa: CASSQDPWSVANQPQHF; CDR3nt: TGTGCCAGCAGCCAAGATCCGTGGAGTGTTGCCAATCAGCCCCAGCATTTT